A selection of T cell receptor beta chains follows, all from one sample in a study of T cell repertoires in cytomegalovirus infection. TCRdb processed the reads anew with MiXCR; each CDR3 protein has one entry. The top ten clones hold around 8% of a sample with roughly 640,000 distinct CDR3 sequences, 20% to 25% of them seen once. The specimen was CD8+ T cells from PBMCs. The receptors were sampled from a human donor in good health (CMV status not recorded). Some clones in this sample may be carry-over from other donors' samples. The CDR3 runs from the conserved cysteine through the conserved F or W. The D gene is left open where the match is weak. The listing skips clone size in some rows; elsewhere it reads once, few, many or a size class.

j_call | clone_size | d_call | v_call | cdr3_nt | cdr3_aa
TRBJ1-6 | few | TRBD1 | TRBV7-2 | TGTGCCAGCAGCTTAGGCCTACAGGGGTCCAATTCACCCCTCCACTTT | CASSLGLQGSNSPLHF
TRBJ1-1 | few | . | TRBV6-1 | TGTGCCAGCAGTGAGGGGGGGAGGAACACTGAAGCTTTCTTT | CASSEGGRNTEAFF
TRBJ2-1 | . | TRBD2 | TRBV15 | TGTGCCACCAGCAGAGAGCCGGGACTAGCGGGGTATAGCTCCTACAATGAGCAGTTCTTC | CATSREPGLAGYSSYNEQFF
TRBJ1-1 | . | . | TRBV7-8 | TGTGCCAGCAGCTTGGAGGGGAAAGTTGAAGCTTTCTTT | CASSLEGKVEAFF
TRBJ2-7 | . | . | TRBV6-6 | TGTGCCAGCAGTCAGACCCCGGGATTCTACGAGCAGTACTTC | CASSQTPGFYEQYF
TRBJ2-5 | many | . | TRBV11-2 | TGTGCCAGCAGCTACGGGCCACACAAAGAGACCCAGTACTTC | CASSYGPHKETQYF
TRBJ2-5 | many | . | TRBV7-6 | TGTGCCAGCAGCCGACCTATGTACCAAGAGACCCAGTACTTC | CASSRPMYQETQYF
TRBJ2-7 | . | . | TRBV7-9 | TGTGCCAGCAGCAGAGACAGGTGGTTCGAGCAGTACTTC | CASSRDRWFEQYF
TRBJ1-2 | few | . | TRBV28 | TGTGCCAGCGAGGTACAGGGAGATGGCTACACCTTC | CASEVQGDGYTF
TRBJ2-1 | . | TRBD2 | TRBV20-1 | TGCAGTGCTAGAGATCTCATGGGCAGCGGGGGGTACAATGAGCAGTTCTTC | CSARDLMGSGGYNEQFF
TRBJ2-3 | few | TRBD2 | TRBV5-6 | TGTGCCAGCAGCTCTGACTTAGGACTAGCGGGGCCCACAGATACGCAGTATTTT | CASSSDLGLAGPTDTQYF
TRBJ2-6 | . | . | TRBV9 | TGTGCCAGCAGCATGGGACGGGCTGGGGCCAACGTCCTGACTTTC | CASSMGRAGANVLTF
TRBJ2-1 | . | TRBD2 | TRBV4-1 | TGCGCCAGCAGCCAAGATCCCCAGCGGGGGAGTCTGGATGAGCAGTTCTTC | CASSQDPQRGSLDEQFF
TRBJ1-2 | . | TRBD1 | TRBV15 | TGTGCCACCAGCAGAGATACGGGACAGGGGAACTATGGCTACACCTTC | CATSRDTGQGNYGYTF
TRBJ2-1 | many | TRBD2 | TRBV7-9 | TGTGCCAGCAGTGGGACTAGCGGGGGGGAAAATGAGCAGTTCTTC | CASSGTSGGENEQFF
TRBJ2-6 | . | . | TRBV23-1 | TGCGCCAGCAGTCAATCAGGGGACACGGGGGCCAACGTCCTGACTTTC | CASSQSGDTGANVLTF
TRBJ2-7 | . | . | TRBV10-3 | TGTGCCATCAGGGTCCAGGTCAACAACGAGCAGTACTTC | CAIRVQVNNEQYF
TRBJ2-7 | once | TRBD1 | TRBV12-3/TRBV12-4 | TGTGCCAGCAGTGGGGACAGACGCCACTACGAGCAGTACTTC | CASSGDRRHYEQYF
TRBJ1-2 | . | . | TRBV11-1 | TGTGCCAGCACCGGCGGGACCGAAGGACCTAACTATGGCTACACCTTC | CASTGGTEGPNYGYTF
TRBJ2-3 | many | TRBD2 | TRBV7-8 | TGTGCCAGCAGCGGACTAGCAAATCGGCGGGGCACAGATACGCAGTATTTT | CASSGLANRRGTDTQYF
TRBJ2-1 | . | . | TRBV14 | TGTGCCAGCAGCCAAGATTCGGGCTCGAGCTCCTACAATGAGCAGTTCTTC | CASSQDSGSSSYNEQFF
TRBJ2-7 | . | . | TRBV20-1 | TGCAGTGCTAGAGATTACCTCGAGCAGTACTTC | CSARDYLEQYF
TRBJ1-1 | few | . | TRBV6-5 | TGTGCCAGCAGTTCCGACAGAATGAACACTGAAGCTTTCTTT | CASSSDRMNTEAFF
TRBJ2-1 | . | TRBD2 | TRBV7-9 | TGTGCCAGCAGCTTACTAGCGGGGGGCGTCAATGAGCAGTTCTTC | CASSLLAGGVNEQFF
TRBJ1-5 | many | . | TRBV7-2 | TGTGCCAGCAGCTTAGAAAGGGGACCGGGAGACAATCAGCCCCAGCATTTT | CASSLERGPGDNQPQHF
TRBJ2-3 | . | TRBD1 | TRBV25-1 | TGTGCCAGCATCCGAGGACAGGGGGCCGCAGATACGCAGTATTTT | CASIRGQGAADTQYF
TRBJ2-1 | . | . | TRBV20-1 | TGCAGTGCTAGAGGTGAAGTTACAGGGACATCCTACAATGAGCAGTTCTTC | CSARGEVTGTSYNEQFF
TRBJ2-3 | . | TRBD2 | TRBV4-3 | TGCGCCAACAGCCAAGATAGCGGGGTTGATACGCAGTATTTT | CANSQDSGVDTQYF
TRBJ2-2 | many | . | TRBV7-9 | TGTGCCAGCAGCCGGGCCGACGCCGGGGAGCTGTTTTTT | CASSRADAGELFF
TRBJ2-3 | few | TRBD1 | TRBV11-3 | TGTGCCAGCAGCCCGGGGACAGGGGAGACAGATACGCAGTATTTT | CASSPGTGETDTQYF
TRBJ1-2 | once | . | TRBV29-1 | TGCAGCGTTCAAGAGACAGGATATGGCTACACCTTC | CSVQETGYGYTF
TRBJ2-2 | few | TRBD2 | TRBV5-1 | TGCGCCAGCAGCTTCGGCCTAGCGGGGCTTCGCGAGGGCACCGGGGAGCTGTTTTTT | CASSFGLAGLREGTGELFF
TRBJ2-3 | few | TRBD1 | TRBV7-6 | TGTGCCAGCAGTTCGGACAGGGACACAGATACGCAGTATTTT | CASSSDRDTDTQYF
TRBJ2-3 | . | . | TRBV28 | TGTGCCAGCAGTCCTCATCCTTATACGCAGTATTTT | CASSPHPYTQYF
TRBJ2-2 | many | . | TRBV6-6 | TGTGCCAGCAGTTACTCGGTTACAGGAGCCGGGGAGCTGTTTTTT | CASSYSVTGAGELFF
TRBJ2-1 | few | . | TRBV20-1 | TGCAGTGCCGACGTACAGGGCCTAGGCAGTGAGCAGTTCTTC | CSADVQGLGSEQFF
TRBJ2-6 | few | TRBD1 | TRBV29-1 | TGCAGCGCCCTGGACAGGGATGGGTCTGGGGCCAACGTCCTGACTTTC | CSALDRDGSGANVLTF
TRBJ1-5 | . | . | TRBV9 | TGTGCCAGCAGCGTAGACGAGTCGGGTCAGCCCCAGCATTTT | CASSVDESGQPQHF
TRBJ1-1 | many | . | TRBV29-1 | TGCAGCGTTGATTTGGTAGCTGAAGCTTTCTTT | CSVDLVAEAFF
TRBJ2-3 | . | TRBD2 | TRBV20-1 | TGCAGTGCTAGATCCCTAACGGGACTAGGGTTCTCAGATACGCAGTATTTT | CSARSLTGLGFSDTQYF
TRBJ2-5 | few | . | TRBV7-6 | TGTGCCAGCAGCTTAGCAGGGGATCTGGAGACCCAGTACTTC | CASSLAGDLETQYF
TRBJ2-3 | many | . | TRBV7-6 | TGTGCCAGCAGCTTAGGCCGAGCTCCCACGCAGTATTTT | CASSLGRAPTQYF
TRBJ1-5 | few | TRBD1 | TRBV27 | TGTGCCAGCAGTTTAGACGGGACAGGGCATCAGCCCCAGCATTTT | CASSLDGTGHQPQHF
TRBJ1-4 | . | TRBD1 | TRBV5-5 | TGTGCCAGCAGCGGGGGACAGTCAACTAATGAAAAACTGTTTTTT | CASSGGQSTNEKLFF
TRBJ1-3 | . | . | TRBV7-9 | TGTGCCAGCCTCCCCCCCGGCCAGGACACCATATATTTT | CASLPPGQDTIYF
TRBJ2-4 | . | . | TRBV2 | TGTGCCAGCAGTGAATCCAGGGAGATTAAAAACATTCAGTACTTC | CASSESREIKNIQYF
TRBJ2-3 | many | TRBD2 | TRBV7-8 | TGTGCCAGCAGCTTAGCACTAGCGGCAGATACGCAGTATTTT | CASSLALAADTQYF
TRBJ2-2 | few | . | TRBV29-1 | TGCAGCGTGTGGTCCGGGGAGCTGTTTTTT | CSVWSGELFF
TRBJ2-1 | many | . | TRBV6-5 | TGTGCCAGCAGTTACTGGGGGCAAAAGGGCAATGAGCAGTTCTTC | CASSYWGQKGNEQFF